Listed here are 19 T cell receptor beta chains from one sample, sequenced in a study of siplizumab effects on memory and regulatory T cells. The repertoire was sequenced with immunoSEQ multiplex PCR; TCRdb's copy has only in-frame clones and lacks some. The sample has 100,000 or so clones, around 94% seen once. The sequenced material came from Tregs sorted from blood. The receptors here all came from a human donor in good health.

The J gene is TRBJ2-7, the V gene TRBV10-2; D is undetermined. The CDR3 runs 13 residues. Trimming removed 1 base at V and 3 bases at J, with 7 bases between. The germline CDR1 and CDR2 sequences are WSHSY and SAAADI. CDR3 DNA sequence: TGCGCCAGCAGTGAGTGGGTCGGCTACGAGCAGTACTTC. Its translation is CASSEWVGYEQYF.

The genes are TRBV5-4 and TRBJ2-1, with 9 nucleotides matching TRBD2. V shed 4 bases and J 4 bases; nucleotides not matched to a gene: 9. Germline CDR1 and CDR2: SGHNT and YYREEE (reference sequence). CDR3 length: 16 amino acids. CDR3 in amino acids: CASSPSVSGSYNEQFF. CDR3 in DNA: TGTGCCAGCAGCCCCTCCGTTAGCGGGAGTTACAATGAGCAGTTCTTC.

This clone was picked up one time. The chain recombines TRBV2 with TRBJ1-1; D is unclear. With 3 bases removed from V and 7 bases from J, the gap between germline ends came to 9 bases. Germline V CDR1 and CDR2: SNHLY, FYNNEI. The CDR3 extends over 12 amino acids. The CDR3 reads CASSDNRDEAFF. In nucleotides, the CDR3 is TGTGCCAGCAGTGATAATCGGGATGAAGCTTTCTTT.

The CDR3 DNA is TGTGCCAGCTCACCACGGGGCCAGAACTATGGCTACACCTTC. Its translation is CASSPRGQNYGYTF. The chain is built from TRBV18 and TRBJ1-2, with D possibly TRBD1 on 5 matching bases. From germline, CDR1 is KGHSH and CDR2 LQKENI. Trimming cost V 1 base and J 2 bases, with 8 bases left between them. The CDR3 covers 14 residues.

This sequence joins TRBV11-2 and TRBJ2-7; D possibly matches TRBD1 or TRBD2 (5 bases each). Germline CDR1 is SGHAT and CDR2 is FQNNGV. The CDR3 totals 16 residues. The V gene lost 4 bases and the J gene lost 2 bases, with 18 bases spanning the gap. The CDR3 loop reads CASSSTTGTVAYEQYF. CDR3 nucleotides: TGTGCCAGCAGCTCGACCACCGGGACGGTAGCCTACGAGCAGTACTTC. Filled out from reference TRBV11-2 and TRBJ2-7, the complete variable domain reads EAGVAQSPRYKIIEKRQSVAFWCNPISGHATLYWYQQILGQGPKLLIQFQNNGVVDDSQLPKDRFSAERLKGVDSTLKIQPAKLEDSAVYLCASSSTTGTVAYEQYFGPGTRLTVT.

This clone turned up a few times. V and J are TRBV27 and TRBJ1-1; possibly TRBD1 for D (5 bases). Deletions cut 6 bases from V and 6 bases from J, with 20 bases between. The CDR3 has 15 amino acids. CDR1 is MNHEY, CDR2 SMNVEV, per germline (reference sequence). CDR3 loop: CASRQGSGVWSEAFF. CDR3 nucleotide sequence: TGTGCCAGCAGGCAGGGAAGTGGTGTATGGTCTGAAGCTTTCTTT.

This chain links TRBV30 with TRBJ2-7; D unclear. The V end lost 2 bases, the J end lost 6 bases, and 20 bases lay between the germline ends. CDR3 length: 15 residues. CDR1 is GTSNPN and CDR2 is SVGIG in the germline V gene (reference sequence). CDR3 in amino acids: CAWSRPPAGKFEQYF. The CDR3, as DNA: TGTGCCTGGAGTCGGCCCCCAGCTGGGAAATTCGAGCAGTACTTC.

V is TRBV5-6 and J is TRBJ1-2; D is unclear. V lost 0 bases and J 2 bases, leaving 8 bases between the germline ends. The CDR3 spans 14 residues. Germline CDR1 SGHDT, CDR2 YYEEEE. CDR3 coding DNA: TGTGCCAGCAGCTTGGGGGCAGGAAACTATGGCTACACCTTC. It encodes CASSLGAGNYGYTF.

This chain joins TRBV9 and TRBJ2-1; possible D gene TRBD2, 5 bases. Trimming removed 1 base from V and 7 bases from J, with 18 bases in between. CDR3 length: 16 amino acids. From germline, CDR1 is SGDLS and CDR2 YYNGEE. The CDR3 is CASSVSEAAGENEQFF. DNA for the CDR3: TGTGCCAGCAGCGTATCGGAAGCGGCAGGCGAGAATGAGCAGTTCTTC. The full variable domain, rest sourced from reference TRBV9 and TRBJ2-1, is DSGVTQTPKHLITATGQRVTLRCSPRSGDLSVYWYQQSLDQGLQFLIQYYNGEERAKGNILERFSAQQFPDLHSELNLSSLELGDSALYFCASSVSEAAGENEQFFGPGTRLTVL.

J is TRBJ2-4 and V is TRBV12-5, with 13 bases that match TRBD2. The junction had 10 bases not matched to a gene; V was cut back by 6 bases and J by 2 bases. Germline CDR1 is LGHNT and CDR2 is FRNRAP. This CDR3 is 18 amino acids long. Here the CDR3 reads CASGHTSGRAQSKNIQYF. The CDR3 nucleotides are TGTGCTAGTGGCCACACTAGCGGGAGGGCCCAATCCAAAAACATTCAGTACTTC.

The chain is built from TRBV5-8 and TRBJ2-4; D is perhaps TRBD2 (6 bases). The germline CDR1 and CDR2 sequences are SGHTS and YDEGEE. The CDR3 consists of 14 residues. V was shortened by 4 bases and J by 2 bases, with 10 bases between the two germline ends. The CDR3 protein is CASSRDLTKNIQYF. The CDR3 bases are TGTGCCAGCAGCCGGGACTTAACCAAAAACATTCAGTACTTC. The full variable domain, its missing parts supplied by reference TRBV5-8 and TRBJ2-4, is EAGVTQSPTHLIKTRGQQATLRCSPISGHTSVYWYQQALGLGLQFLLWYDEGEERNRGNFPPRFSGRQFPNYSSELNVNALELEDSALYLCASSRDLTKNIQYFGAGTRLSVL.

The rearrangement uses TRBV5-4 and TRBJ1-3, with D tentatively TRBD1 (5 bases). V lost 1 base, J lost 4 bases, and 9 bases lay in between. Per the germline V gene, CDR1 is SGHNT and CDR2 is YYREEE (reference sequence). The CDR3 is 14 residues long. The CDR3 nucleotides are TGTGCCAGCAGCTTGTGGGGCCGCGGAAACACCATATATTTT. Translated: CASSLWGRGNTIYF.

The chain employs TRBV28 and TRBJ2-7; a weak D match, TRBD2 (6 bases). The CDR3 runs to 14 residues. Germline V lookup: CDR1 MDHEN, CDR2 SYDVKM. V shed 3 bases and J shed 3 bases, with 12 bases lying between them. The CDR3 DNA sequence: TGTGCCAGCAGTTTGGGATGGGAGGTCTACGAGCAGTACTTC. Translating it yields CASSLGWEVYEQYF.

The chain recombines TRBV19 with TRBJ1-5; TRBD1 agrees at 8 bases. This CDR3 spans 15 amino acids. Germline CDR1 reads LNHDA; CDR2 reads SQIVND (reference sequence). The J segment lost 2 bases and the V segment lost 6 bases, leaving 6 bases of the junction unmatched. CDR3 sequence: CASSGQGVGNQPQHF. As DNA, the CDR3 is TGTGCCAGTAGCGGACAGGGTGTTGGCAATCAGCCCCAGCATTTT.

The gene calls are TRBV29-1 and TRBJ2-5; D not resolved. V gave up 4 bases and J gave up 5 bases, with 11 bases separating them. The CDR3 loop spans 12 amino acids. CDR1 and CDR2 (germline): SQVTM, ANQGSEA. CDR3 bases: TGCAGCGTTGGAGTAGTGGGGGAGACCCAGTACTTC. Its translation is CSVGVVGETQYF.

CDR3 in amino acids: CASSFSDEQFF. CDR3 nucleotide sequence: TGCGCCAGCAGCTTTAGTGATGAGCAGTTCTTC. The genes are TRBV5-1 and TRBJ2-1; no clear D. The CDR3 runs to 11 residues. V was clipped by 2 bases and J by 8 bases, with 5 bases between them. Germline values: CDR1 SGHRS, CDR2 YFSETQ.

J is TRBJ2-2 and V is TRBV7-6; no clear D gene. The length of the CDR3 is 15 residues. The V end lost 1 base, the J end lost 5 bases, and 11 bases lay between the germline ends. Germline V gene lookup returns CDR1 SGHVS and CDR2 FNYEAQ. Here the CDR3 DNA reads TGTGCCAGCAGCTTAGTTCTTAGACCGACCGGGGAGCTGTTTTTT. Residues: CASSLVLRPTGELFF.

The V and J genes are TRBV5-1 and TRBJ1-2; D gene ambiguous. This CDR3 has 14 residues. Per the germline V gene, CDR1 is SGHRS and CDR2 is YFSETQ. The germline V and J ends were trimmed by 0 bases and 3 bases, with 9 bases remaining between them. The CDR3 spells CASSLGEAHYGYTF. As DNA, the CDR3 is TGCGCCAGCAGCTTGGGCGAGGCCCACTATGGCTACACCTTC.

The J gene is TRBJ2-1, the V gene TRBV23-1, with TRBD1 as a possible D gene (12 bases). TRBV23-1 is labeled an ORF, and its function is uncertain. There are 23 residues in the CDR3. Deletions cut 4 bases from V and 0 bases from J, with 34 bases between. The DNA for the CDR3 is TGCGCCAGCAGTCCCCTAGGGGACAGGGGGCGGACTAGCGGGCCGAGCTCCTACAATGAGCAGTTCTTC. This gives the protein CASSPLGDRGRTSGPSSYNEQFF.